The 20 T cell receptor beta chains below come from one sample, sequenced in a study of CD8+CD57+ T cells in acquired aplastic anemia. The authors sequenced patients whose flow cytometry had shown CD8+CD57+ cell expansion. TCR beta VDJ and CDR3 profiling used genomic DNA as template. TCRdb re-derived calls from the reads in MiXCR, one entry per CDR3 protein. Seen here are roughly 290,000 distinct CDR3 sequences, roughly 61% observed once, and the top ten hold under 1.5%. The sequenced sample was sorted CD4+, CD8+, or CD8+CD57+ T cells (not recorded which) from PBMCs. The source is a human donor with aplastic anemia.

The CDR3 DNA reads TGTGCCAGCAGCACAAGTAATCAGCCCCAGCATTTT. It specifies CASSTSNQPQHF. J is TRBJ1-5 and V is TRBV7-8; D gene ambiguous. The CDR3 extends over 12 amino acids. With 5 bases removed from V and 4 bases from J, the gap between germline ends came to 6 bases. Germline V gene data show CDR1 as SGHVS and CDR2 as FQNEAQ.

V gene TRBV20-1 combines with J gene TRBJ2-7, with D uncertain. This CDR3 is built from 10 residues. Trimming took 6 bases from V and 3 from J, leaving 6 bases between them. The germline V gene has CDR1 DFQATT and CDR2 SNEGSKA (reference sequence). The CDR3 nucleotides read TGCAGTGCAGAGAACTACGAGCAGTACTTC. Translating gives CSAENYEQYF.

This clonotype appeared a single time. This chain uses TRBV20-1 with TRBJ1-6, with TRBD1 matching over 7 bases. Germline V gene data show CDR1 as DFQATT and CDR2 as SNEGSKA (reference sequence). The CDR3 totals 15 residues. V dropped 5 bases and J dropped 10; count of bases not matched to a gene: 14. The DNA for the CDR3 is TGCAGTGCTTCAGGGGGGACTTTGGAAGGATCACCCCTCCACTTT. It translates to CSASGGTLEGSPLHF.

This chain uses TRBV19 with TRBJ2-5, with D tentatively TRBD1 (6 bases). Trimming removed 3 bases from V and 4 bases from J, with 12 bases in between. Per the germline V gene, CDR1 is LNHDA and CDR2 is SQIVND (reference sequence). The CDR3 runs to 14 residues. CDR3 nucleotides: TGTGCCAGTAGTATTATTTCAGGGGCAGAGACCCAGTACTTC. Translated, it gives CASSIISGAETQYF.

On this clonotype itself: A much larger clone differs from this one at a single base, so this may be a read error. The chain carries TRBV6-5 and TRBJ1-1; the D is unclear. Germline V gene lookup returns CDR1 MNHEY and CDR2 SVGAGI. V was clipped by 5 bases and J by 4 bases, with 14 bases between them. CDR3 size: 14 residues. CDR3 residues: CASSAKYLSTEAFF. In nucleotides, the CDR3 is TGTGCCAGCAGTGCTAAATACTTAAGCACTGAAGCTTTCTTT.

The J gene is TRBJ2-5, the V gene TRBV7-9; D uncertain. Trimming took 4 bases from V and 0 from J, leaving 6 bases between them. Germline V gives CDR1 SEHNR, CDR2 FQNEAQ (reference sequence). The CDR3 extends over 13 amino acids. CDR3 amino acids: CASSSTNQETQYF. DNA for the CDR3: TGTGCCAGCAGCTCGACCAACCAAGAGACCCAGTACTTC.

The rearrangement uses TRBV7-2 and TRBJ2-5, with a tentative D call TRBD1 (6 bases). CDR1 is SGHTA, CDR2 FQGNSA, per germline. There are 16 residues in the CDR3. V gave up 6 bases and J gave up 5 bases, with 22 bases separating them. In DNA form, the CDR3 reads TGTGCCAGCAGTTCCGTGGACAGATTGCGCGCGGAGACCCAGTACTTC. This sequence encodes CASSSVDRLRAETQYF.

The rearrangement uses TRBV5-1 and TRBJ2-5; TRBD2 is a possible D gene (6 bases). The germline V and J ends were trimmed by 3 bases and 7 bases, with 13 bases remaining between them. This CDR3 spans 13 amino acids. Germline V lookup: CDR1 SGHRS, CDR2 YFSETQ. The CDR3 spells CASSSYPGVTQYF. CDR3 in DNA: TGCGCCAGCAGCTCTTATCCGGGGGTGACCCAGTACTTC.

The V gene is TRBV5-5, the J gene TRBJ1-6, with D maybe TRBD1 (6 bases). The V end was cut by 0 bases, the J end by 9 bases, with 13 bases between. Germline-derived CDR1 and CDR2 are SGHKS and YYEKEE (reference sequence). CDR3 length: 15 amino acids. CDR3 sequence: CASSLAGDPLSPLHF. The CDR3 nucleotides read TGTGCCAGCAGCTTGGCAGGGGATCCGCTTTCACCCCTCCACTTT.

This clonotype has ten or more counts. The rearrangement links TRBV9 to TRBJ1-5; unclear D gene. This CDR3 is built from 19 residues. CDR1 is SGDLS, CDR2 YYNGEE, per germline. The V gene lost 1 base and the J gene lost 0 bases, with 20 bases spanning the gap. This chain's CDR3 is CASSVRSRRMIYSNQPQHF. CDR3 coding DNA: TGTGCCAGCAGCGTACGATCCCGCAGGATGATCTATAGCAATCAGCCCCAGCATTTT.

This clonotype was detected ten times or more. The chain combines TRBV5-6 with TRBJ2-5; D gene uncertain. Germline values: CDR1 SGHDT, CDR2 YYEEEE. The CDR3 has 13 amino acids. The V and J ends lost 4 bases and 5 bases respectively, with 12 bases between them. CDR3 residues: CASSPWIAETQYF. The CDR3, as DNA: TGTGCCAGCAGCCCATGGATAGCCGAGACCCAGTACTTC.

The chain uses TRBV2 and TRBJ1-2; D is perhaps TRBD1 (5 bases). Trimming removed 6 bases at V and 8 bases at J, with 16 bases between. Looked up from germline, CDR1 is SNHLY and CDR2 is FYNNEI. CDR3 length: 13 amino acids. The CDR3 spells CASRLQDAGGYTF. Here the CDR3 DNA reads TGTGCCAGCAGGCTACAGGATGCCGGGGGCTACACCTTC.

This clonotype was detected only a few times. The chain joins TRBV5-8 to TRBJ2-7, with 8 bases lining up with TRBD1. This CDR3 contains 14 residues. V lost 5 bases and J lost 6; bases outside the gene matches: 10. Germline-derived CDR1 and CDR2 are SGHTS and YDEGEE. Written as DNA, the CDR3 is TGTGCCAGCAGATCACCGGGACAGGTCCTCGAGCAGTACTTC. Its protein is CASRSPGQVLEQYF.

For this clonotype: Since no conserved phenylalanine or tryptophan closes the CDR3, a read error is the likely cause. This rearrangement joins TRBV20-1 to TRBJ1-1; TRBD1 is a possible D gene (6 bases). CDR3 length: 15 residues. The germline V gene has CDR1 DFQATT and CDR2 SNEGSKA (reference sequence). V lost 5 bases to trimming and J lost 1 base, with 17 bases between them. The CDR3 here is CSALPGHRANTEAFS. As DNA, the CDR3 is TGCAGTGCTTTACCGGGACACAGAGCGAACACTGAAGCTTTCTCT.

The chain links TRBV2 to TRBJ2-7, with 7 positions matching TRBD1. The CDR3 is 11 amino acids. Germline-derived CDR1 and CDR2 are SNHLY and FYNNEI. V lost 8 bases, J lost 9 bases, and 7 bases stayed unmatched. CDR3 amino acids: CASGSRQGQYF. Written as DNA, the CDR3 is TGTGCCAGCGGCTCCAGACAGGGGCAGTACTTC.

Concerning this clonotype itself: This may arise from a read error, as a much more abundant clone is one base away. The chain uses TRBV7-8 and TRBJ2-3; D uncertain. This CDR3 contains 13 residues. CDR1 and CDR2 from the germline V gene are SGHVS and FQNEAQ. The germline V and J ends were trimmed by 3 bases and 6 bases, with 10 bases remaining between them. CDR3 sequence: CASSLCGADTQYF. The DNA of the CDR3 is TGTGCCAGCAGCTTGTGTGGCGCGGATACGCAGTATTTT.

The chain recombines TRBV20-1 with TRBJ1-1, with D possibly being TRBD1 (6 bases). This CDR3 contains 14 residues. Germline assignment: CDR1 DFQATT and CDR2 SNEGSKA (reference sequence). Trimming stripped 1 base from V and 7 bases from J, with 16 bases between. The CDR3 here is CSARARGGQFEAFF. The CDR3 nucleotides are TGCAGTGCTAGAGCCCGGGGTGGACAGTTTGAAGCTTTCTTT.

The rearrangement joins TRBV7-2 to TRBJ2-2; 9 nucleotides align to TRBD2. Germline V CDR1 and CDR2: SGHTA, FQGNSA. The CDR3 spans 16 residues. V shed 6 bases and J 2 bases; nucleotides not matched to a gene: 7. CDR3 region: CASSPSGDINTGELFF. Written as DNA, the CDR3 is TGTGCCAGCAGTCCTAGCGGGGATATAAACACCGGGGAGCTGTTTTTT.

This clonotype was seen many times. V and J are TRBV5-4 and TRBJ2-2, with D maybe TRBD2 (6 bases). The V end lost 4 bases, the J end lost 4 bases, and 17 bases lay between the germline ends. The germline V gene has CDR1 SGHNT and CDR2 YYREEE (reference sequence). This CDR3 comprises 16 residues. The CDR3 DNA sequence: TGTGCCAGCAGCAATGTCGGACGGGGGATCACCGGGGAGCTGTTTTTT. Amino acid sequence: CASSNVGRGITGELFF.

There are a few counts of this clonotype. The DNA for the CDR3 is TGTGCCAGCAGCGTAGACGGACAGAGTTCAGATACGCAGTATTTT. Residues: CASSVDGQSSDTQYF. The gene calls are TRBV9 and TRBJ2-3; D might be TRBD1 (6 bases). Trimming removed 0 bases from V and 4 bases from J, with 12 bases in between. Germline values: CDR1 SGDLS, CDR2 YYNGEE. The CDR3 spans 15 residues.